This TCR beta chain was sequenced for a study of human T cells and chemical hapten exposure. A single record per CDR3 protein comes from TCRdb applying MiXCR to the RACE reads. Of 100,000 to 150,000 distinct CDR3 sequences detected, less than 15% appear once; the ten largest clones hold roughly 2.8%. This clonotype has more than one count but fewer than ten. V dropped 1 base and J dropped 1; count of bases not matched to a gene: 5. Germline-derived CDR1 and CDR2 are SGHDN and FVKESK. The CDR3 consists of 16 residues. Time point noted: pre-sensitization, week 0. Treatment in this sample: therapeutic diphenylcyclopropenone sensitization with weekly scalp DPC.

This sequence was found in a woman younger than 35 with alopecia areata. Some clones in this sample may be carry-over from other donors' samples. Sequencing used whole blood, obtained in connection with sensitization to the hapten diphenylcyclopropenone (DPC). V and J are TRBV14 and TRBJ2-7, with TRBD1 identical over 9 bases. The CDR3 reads CASSQVTGTGSYEQYF. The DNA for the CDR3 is TGTGCCAGCAGCCAAGTCACCGGGACAGGGTCCTACGAGCAGTACTTC. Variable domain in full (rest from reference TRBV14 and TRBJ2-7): EAGVTQFPSHSVIEKGQTVTLRCDPISGHDNLYWYRRVMGKEIKFLLHFVKESKQDESGMPNNRFLAERTGGTYSTLKVQPAELEDSGVYFCASSQVTGTGSYEQYFGPGTRLTVT.